This passage covers 17 T cell receptor beta chains from one sample sequenced in a study of brain T cells in children with intractable seizures. Libraries were prepared by immunoSEQ multiplex PCR; TCRdb keeps only in-frame clonotypes and omits some of them. The sample shows around 340,000 clones, over 90% of them seen only once. Regarding time point: blood from clinic visit 5 months post-surgery; TSC patient then seizure free. The sequences come from peripheral blood, collected less than 6 months after surgery. The receptors originated from a boy in the first two years of life with tuberous sclerosis and intractable seizures.

This rearrangement joins TRBV7-2 to TRBJ2-7; the D gene is possibly TRBD1 (5 bases). Trimming shortened V by 1 base and J by 3 bases, and 7 bases separated the two germline ends. Germline V lookup: CDR1 SGHTA, CDR2 FQGNSA. The CDR3 sequence is 13 residues long. This CDR3 reads CASSLDRFYEQYF. In nucleotides, the CDR3 is TGTGCCAGCAGCTTAGACAGGTTCTACGAGCAGTACTTC.

This chain connects TRBV4-1 to TRBJ2-5; D uncertain. CDR3 length: 13 amino acids. V lost 4 bases, J lost 1 base, and 7 bases lay in between. Germline CDR1 is MGHRA and CDR2 is YSYEKL. The DNA of the CDR3 is TGCGCCAGCAGCCTCCGCCCCCAAGAGACCCAGTACTTC. Protein sequence: CASSLRPQETQYF.

The chain recombines TRBV19 with TRBJ2-1, with 13 bases identical to TRBD2. V lost 5 bases, J lost 12 bases, and 4 bases stayed unmatched. The CDR3 loop spans 13 amino acids. CDR1 is LNHDA, CDR2 SQIVND, per germline (reference sequence). CDR3 coding DNA: TGTGCCAGTAGTGGGACTAGCGGGATGGGGCAGTTCTTC. This translates into CASSGTSGMGQFF.

In its sample, this clone was seen a few times. The V and J genes are TRBV7-2 and TRBJ2-7, with a tentative D call TRBD2 (6 bases). This CDR3 is 14 amino acids long. With 1 base removed from V and 3 bases from J, the gap between germline ends came to 10 bases. Germline V gene sequence: CDR1 SGHTA, CDR2 FQGNSA. Here the CDR3 reads CASSLEPRDYEQYF. In DNA form, the CDR3 reads TGTGCCAGCAGCTTAGAGCCGCGGGACTACGAGCAGTACTTC.

The gene calls are TRBV9 and TRBJ1-1, with D perhaps matching TRBD1 (5 bases). Germline V gene lookup returns CDR1 SGDLS and CDR2 YYNGEE. V was pared by 3 bases and J by 0 bases, with 15 bases between. The CDR3 contains 16 residues. In DNA, the CDR3 is TGTGCCAGCAGCGCCGACAGTACGGGGCTGAACACTGAAGCTTTCTTT. Amino acid sequence: CASSADSTGLNTEAFF. Combining the CDR3 with reference TRBV9 and TRBJ1-1 gives the whole variable domain DSGVTQTPKHLITATGQRVTLRCSPRSGDLSVYWYQQSLDQGLQFLIQYYNGEERAKGNILERFSAQQFPDLHSELNLSSLELGDSALYFCASSADSTGLNTEAFFGQGTRLTVV.

The gene calls are TRBV29-1 and TRBJ2-3; D ambiguous. CDR1 SQVTM and CDR2 ANQGSEA come from the germline V gene. V shed 1 base and J shed 4 bases, with 9 bases lying between them. The CDR3 extends over 13 amino acids. The CDR3 region is CSVEGSRADTQYF. The DNA of the CDR3 is TGCAGCGTTGAAGGGAGTAGGGCAGATACGCAGTATTTT.

V is TRBV18 and J is TRBJ2-1; 8 nucleotides match TRBD1. This CDR3 is built from 16 residues. Germline V gene lookup returns CDR1 KGHSH and CDR2 LQKENI. Germline trimming cut 6 bases from V and 0 bases from J; bases unmatched to any gene: 7. CDR3 in amino acids: CASSLGQGRSYNEQFF. CDR3 nucleotide sequence: TGTGCCAGCTCCCTCGGACAGGGTCGCTCCTACAATGAGCAGTTCTTC.

The chain has TRBV24-1 and TRBJ2-2; D is tentatively TRBD1 or TRBD2 (5 bases each). The CDR3 sequence is 17 residues long. The V end was cut by 6 bases, the J end by 2 bases, with 18 bases between. Germline V gene data show CDR1 as KGHDR and CDR2 as SFDVKD. The CDR3: CATSPGTELLNTGELFF. CDR3 DNA: TGTGCCACCAGTCCCGGGACGGAGTTGCTCAACACCGGGGAGCTGTTTTTT.

The chain uses TRBV5-1 and TRBJ2-3; 10 bases align to TRBD1. V dropped 7 bases and J dropped 1; count of bases not matched to a gene: 12. CDR1 and CDR2 (germline): SGHRS, YFSETQ. This CDR3 is built from 17 residues. The CDR3 sequence: CASSRDRGLRGTDTQYF. The CDR3 nucleotides read TGCGCCAGCTCCCGGGACAGGGGCTTAAGGGGCACAGATACGCAGTATTTT.

The genes are TRBV15 and TRBJ2-1; D may be TRBD1 or TRBD2 (5 bases each). CDR3 length: 20 residues. Trimming shortened V by 4 bases and J by 4 bases, and 29 bases separated the two germline ends. CDR1 and CDR2 (germline): LNHNV, YYDKDF (reference sequence). This chain's CDR3 is CATSKEPGPNNPNSYNEQFF. DNA for the CDR3: TGTGCCACCAGCAAAGAACCGGGACCGAACAACCCTAACTCTTACAATGAGCAGTTCTTC.

The chain couples TRBV3-1 (or the pseudogene TRBV3-2) to TRBJ1-6, with 7 bases identical to TRBD1. The CDR3 runs 16 residues. J gave up 0 bases and V 6 bases, and 5 bases lay outside the gene matches. Germline-derived CDR1 and CDR2 are LGHDT and YNNKEL (reference sequence). Here the CDR3 DNA reads TGTGCCAGCAGAAACAGGGGAAACTCCTATAATTCACCCCTCCACTTT. Translation gives CASRNRGNSYNSPLHF.

V is TRBV7-3 and J is TRBJ2-3; D not certain. Between the trimmed V and J ends, which lost 5 bases and 2 bases, there was a span of 17 bases. The CDR3 consists of 16 residues. Germline V lookup: CDR1 SGHTA, CDR2 FQGTGA. The CDR3 DNA follows: TGTGCCAGCAGCCTAAGGGTGGTTGCGGCCACAGATACGCAGTATTTT. Translated: CASSLRVVAATDTQYF.

The rearrangement links TRBV28 to TRBJ2-2, with no clear D. CDR3 length equals 16 residues. Germline V lookup: CDR1 MDHEN, CDR2 SYDVKM. Between the trimmed V and J ends, which lost 4 bases and 4 bases, there was a span of 16 bases. CDR3 residues: CASSSLAHRFTGELFF. The CDR3 DNA reads as TGTGCCAGCAGTTCCTTGGCGCACAGATTCACCGGGGAGCTGTTTTTT. The complete variable domain, with remaining parts taken from reference TRBV28 and TRBJ2-2, reads DVKVTQSSRYLVKRTGEKVFLECVQDMDHENMFWYRQDPGLGLRLIYFSYDVKMKEKGDIPEGYSVSREKKERFSLILESASTNQTSMYLCASSSLAHRFTGELFFGEGSRLTVL.

For the CDR3, the DNA is TGTGCCAGCAGCTTTGAGGTGGCAGGGGCGCCCGGCTATGGCTACACCTTC. Translation gives CASSFEVAGAPGYGYTF. The chain uses TRBV7-2 and TRBJ1-2; a weak D match, TRBD1 (6 bases). Trimming removed 3 bases from V and 4 bases from J, with 21 bases in between. Per germline, CDR1 SGHTA and CDR2 FQGNSA. The CDR3 has 17 residues.

The V and J genes are TRBV20-1 and TRBJ1-5, with TRBD1 identical over 7 bases. The ends lost 3 bases at V and 0 bases at J; junction bases unmatched: 8. Germline V gene sequence: CDR1 DFQATT, CDR2 SNEGSKA (reference sequence). The CDR3 extends over 16 amino acids. The CDR3 sequence is CSASRRDRDSNQPQHF. Written as DNA, the CDR3 is TGCAGTGCTAGTCGCCGGGACAGAGATAGCAATCAGCCCCAGCATTTT.

J is TRBJ1-5 and V is TRBV19, with 10 bases aligning to TRBD1. The trim removed 2 bases at V and 5 bases at J, leaving 9 bases unmatched. Germline V gene sequence: CDR1 LNHDA, CDR2 SQIVND (reference sequence). This CDR3 spans 17 amino acids. The CDR3 DNA reads as TGTGCCAGTAGTATATGGGCCGGGACAGGGGATGATCAGCCCCAGCATTTT. Its translation: CASSIWAGTGDDQPQHF.

V gene TRBV19 combines with J gene TRBJ2-7, with D possibly being TRBD1 (6 bases). Germline CDR1 reads LNHDA; CDR2 reads SQIVND (reference sequence). Trimming pared 5 bases from V and 2 bases from J, leaving 19 bases between. The CDR3 extends over 16 amino acids. The CDR3 sequence is CASSSSHGTLAYEQYF. The CDR3 DNA is TGTGCCAGTAGTTCATCCCACGGGACATTAGCCTACGAGCAGTACTTC. The whole variable domain, remainder taken from reference TRBV19 and TRBJ2-7, is DGGITQSPKYLFRKEGQNVTLSCEQNLNHDAMYWYRQDPGQGLRLIYYSQIVNDFQKGDIAEGYSVSREKKESFPLTVTSAQKNPTAFYLCASSSSHGTLAYEQYFGPGTRLTVT.